The clone carrying this TCR beta chain showed up just a few times. These data belong to a study of spatial heterogeneity in lung cancer. About the study: The donors, 60 to 80 patients with untreated early-stage non-small cell lung cancer, provided the samples. When follow-up PBMC samples existed, they were sequenced (at a median of around 23 months after resection).

TCRdb redid the calling of the 5' RACE reads with MiXCR, one entry per CDR3 protein. The sample has roughly 71,000 distinct CDR3 sequences, roughly 8.9% seen once. Noted time point: blood at routine non-recurrence follow-up after resection. Unsorted tumor, nontumor lung tissue or cryopreserved PBMC supplied the whole RNA. Germline V gene sequence: CDR1 LNHNV, CDR2 YYDKDF (reference sequence). The trim removed 6 bases at V and 10 bases at J, leaving 8 bases unmatched. The CDR3 is made up of 13 amino acids. Sequenced here: PBMCs, sampled at follow-up. The rearrangement joins TRBV15 to TRBJ2-1; 8 nucleotides line up with TRBD2. This TCR derives from a female donor with early-stage non-small cell lung cancer. The CDR3 reads CATRGSGVREQFF. The DNA for the CDR3 is TGTGCCACCAGGGGTAGCGGGGTAAGGGAGCAGTTCTTC.